Listed below are T cell receptor beta chains from one sample, sequenced in a study of T cell responses to AZD1222 COVID-19 vaccine. Here immunoSEQ multiplex PCR was the method, and the copy in TCRdb shows in-frame clones only, minus some. The sample includes over 100,000 clones, roughly 86% seen only once; the top ten take 4.4%. The sequenced sample was peripheral blood, obtained 28 days after the second AZD1222 dose. The receptors here all came from an adult who received the AZD1222 COVID-19 vaccine. Both conserved end residues are part of each CDR3. The D gene is left open where the match is weak. Size tells how often a clone was seen (once, few, many) or the class of an expanded clone, and some rows leave it out.

V	J	D	size	CDR3	DNA
TRBV9	TRBJ2-1	NA	NA	CASSVGVGRTDNEQFF	TGTGCCAGCAGCGTAGGAGTGGGGCGAACAGACAATGAGCAGTTCTTC
TRBV30	TRBJ1-6	NA	NA	CAWDRLNSPLHF	TGTGCCTGGGACAGGTTGAATTCACCCCTCCACTTT
TRBV13	TRBJ1-3	NA	few	CASSRRPREAIYF	TGTGCCAGCAGCCGACGGCCGAGGGAGGCCATATATTTT
TRBV12-5	TRBJ2-5	NA	NA	CASGLPVFEGSQETQYF	TGTGCTAGTGGTTTGCCCGTTTTTGAGGGCTCCCAAGAGACCCAGTACTTC
TRBV19	TRBJ1-5	NA	NA	CASSIAGQNQPQHF	TGTGCCAGTAGTATTGCGGGACAAAATCAGCCCCAGCATTTT
TRBV6-5	TRBJ2-7	TRBD1	few	CASRFSQGAREQYF	TGTGCCAGCCGTTTTAGTCAGGGGGCGCGGGAGCAGTACTTC
TRBV2	TRBJ1-1	TRBD1	NA	CASSQGVHTEAFF	TGTGCCAGCAGCCAGGGGGTGCACACTGAAGCTTTCTTT
TRBV7-9	TRBJ1-2	NA	NA	CASSSQGTNYGYTF	TGTGCCAGCAGCTCACAGGGAACTAACTATGGCTACACCTTC
TRBV2	TRBJ2-3	TRBD2	NA	CASSALAGGSVDTQYF	TGTGCCAGCAGCGCACTAGCGGGAGGCTCCGTAGATACGCAGTATTTT
TRBV7-3	TRBJ1-6	TRBD1	NA	CASSTGQGNSPLHF	TGTGCCAGCAGCACGGGACAGGGGAATTCACCCCTCCACTTT
TRBV7-2	TRBJ1-1	NA	NA	CASSLRGGLEAFF	TGTGCCAGCAGCTTAAGGGGGGGGCTTGAAGCTTTCTTT
TRBV4-3	TRBJ2-7	TRBD1	NA	CASSQQTGNEQYF	TGCGCCAGCAGCCAACAGACAGGGAACGAGCAGTACTTC
TRBV7-9	TRBJ2-7	NA	NA	CASSLARNNFGYEQYF	TGTGCCAGCAGCTTAGCTCGCAATAATTTTGGGTACGAGCAGTACTTC
TRBV18	TRBJ1-6	NA	once	CASSTLGSPLHF	TGTGCCAGCTCGACCCTCGGGTCACCCCTCCACTTT
TRBV6-6	TRBJ1-1	TRBD1	NA	CATKLMDRANTEAFF	TGTGCCACCAAATTGATGGACAGGGCAAACACTGAAGCTTTCTTT
TRBV19	TRBJ2-1	TRBD2	NA	CASRQVGGVNEQFF	TGTGCCAGTCGGCAGGTCGGGGGGGTCAATGAGCAGTTCTTC
TRBV6-4	TRBJ1-6	NA	NA	CASSVQDSPETLNSPLHF	TGTGCCAGCAGTGTCCAGGACAGCCCGGAGACACTTAATTCACCCCTCCACTTT
TRBV18	TRBJ2-5	NA	NA	CASSPLGGGLEETQYF	TGTGCCAGCTCACCACTAGGAGGGGGGCTCGAAGAGACCCAGTACTTC
TRBV4-1	TRBJ1-5	NA	once	CASSQEASNQPQHF	TGCGCCAGCAGCCAGGAGGCTAGCAATCAGCCCCAGCATTTT
TRBV4-3	TRBJ1-6	TRBD1	NA	CASSAAGGDSPLHF	TGCGCCAGCAGCGCCGCAGGGGGAGATTCACCCCTCCACTTT
TRBV19	TRBJ2-4	NA	NA	CASSIELTAKNIQYF	TGTGCCAGTAGTATAGAGCTAACAGCCAAAAACATTCAGTACTTC
TRBV28	TRBJ2-7	TRBD1	NA	CASKWTGDLYEQYF	TGTGCCAGCAAATGGACAGGGGATCTTTACGAGCAGTACTTC
TRBV15	TRBJ1-1	NA	few	CATSRTAGTTRTEAFF	TGTGCCACCAGCAGAACCGCCGGGACCACCAGGACTGAAGCTTTCTTT
TRBV12-3/TRBV12-4	TRBJ1-1	TRBD1	NA	CASSFGQAVEAFF	TGTGCCAGCAGTTTCGGACAGGCCGTTGAAGCTTTCTTT
TRBV9	TRBJ1-1	NA	NA	CASSVGTGGGTEAFF	TGTGCCAGCAGCGTAGGGACCGGGGGCGGCACTGAAGCTTTCTTT
TRBV19	TRBJ2-7	TRBD2	NA	CASSKRTSGVIYEQYF	TGTGCCAGTAGTAAACGGACTAGCGGGGTTATTTACGAGCAGTACTTC
TRBV5-1	TRBJ1-5	TRBD1	once	CASSLAGQGAGSNQPQHF	TGCGCCAGCAGCTTGGCCGGGCAGGGGGCGGGAAGCAATCAGCCCCAGCATTTT
TRBV6-5	TRBJ2-7	NA	NA	CASTPAGLSKYEQYF	TGTGCCAGCACCCCCGCCGGGTTATCCAAATACGAGCAGTACTTC
TRBV6-2/TRBV6-3	TRBJ2-1	NA	NA	CASSPGRTAGWVIEQFF	TGTGCCAGCAGCCCGGGGAGAACGGCCGGGTGGGTAATTGAGCAGTTCTTC
TRBV12-5	TRBJ2-2	NA	NA	CASGSTGQTRGGELFF	TGTGCTAGTGGTTCCACAGGACAGACCAGAGGCGGGGAGCTGTTTTTT
TRBV11-2	TRBJ2-3	TRBD2	NA	CASSSRGGAWGTDTQYF	TGTGCCAGCAGCTCCCGGGGGGGGGCTTGGGGCACAGATACGCAGTATTTT
TRBV5-4	TRBJ2-7	TRBD2	NA	CASSVKLAGVGEQYF	TGTGCCAGCAGCGTCAAACTAGCGGGAGTTGGCGAGCAGTACTTC
TRBV19	TRBJ2-1	NA	NA	CASSPQGHRIFYNEQFF	TGTGCCAGTAGTCCCCAGGGACATCGGATATTTTACAATGAGCAGTTCTTC
TRBV27	TRBJ2-1	TRBD1	NA	CASSLWTGGNNEQFF	TGTGCCAGCAGTTTATGGACAGGGGGAAACAATGAGCAGTTCTTC
TRBV4-2	TRBJ1-5	NA	NA	CASSPRNNQPQHF	TGTGCCAGCAGCCCCAGGAATAATCAGCCCCAGCATTTT
TRBV12-3/TRBV12-4	TRBJ2-7	NA	few	CASSSQQGYEQYF	TGTGCCAGCAGTTCTCAACAGGGATACGAGCAGTACTTC
TRBV7-9	TRBJ1-2	NA	NA	CASSSGADLLGGYTF	TGTGCCAGCAGCTCAGGGGCGGATTTACTGGGGGGCTACACCTTC
TRBV4-2	TRBJ1-6	NA	NA	CASSQDGGGNSPLHF	TGTGCCAGCAGCCAAGATGGCGGGGGTAATTCACCCCTCCACTTT
TRBV18	TRBJ1-2	NA	once	CASSPLDKNYGYTF	TGTGCCAGCTCACCCCTAGACAAAAACTATGGCTACACCTTC
TRBV6-5	TRBJ1-2	NA	NA	CASSSRGGANYGYTF	TGTGCCAGCAGTTCCAGGGGTGGCGCTAACTATGGCTACACCTTC
TRBV5-1	TRBJ2-7	TRBD1	once	CASSFPRDRVNEQYF	TGCGCCAGCAGCTTTCCCCGGGACAGGGTAAACGAGCAGTACTTC
TRBV7-7	TRBJ2-7	TRBD2	few	CASSREAGGFYEQYF	TGTGCCAGCAGTCGAGAAGCGGGAGGGTTCTACGAGCAGTACTTC
TRBV5-4	TRBJ2-3	NA	NA	CASSLQAPTDTQYF	TGTGCCAGCAGCTTACAAGCCCCCACAGATACGCAGTATTTT